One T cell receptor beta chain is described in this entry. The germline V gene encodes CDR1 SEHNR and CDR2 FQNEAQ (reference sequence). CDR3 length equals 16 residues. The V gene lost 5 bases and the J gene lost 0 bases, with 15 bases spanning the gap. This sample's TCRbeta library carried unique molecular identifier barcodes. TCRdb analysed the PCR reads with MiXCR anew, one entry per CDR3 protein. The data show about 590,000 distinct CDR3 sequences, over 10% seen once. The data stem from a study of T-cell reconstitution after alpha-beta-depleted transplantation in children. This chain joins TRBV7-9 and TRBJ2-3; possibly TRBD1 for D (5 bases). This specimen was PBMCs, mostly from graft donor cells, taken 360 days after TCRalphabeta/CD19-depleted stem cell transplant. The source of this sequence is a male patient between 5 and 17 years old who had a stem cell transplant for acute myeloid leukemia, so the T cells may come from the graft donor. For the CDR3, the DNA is TGTGCCAGCAGCCCCCCTACGGCAGGGAGCACAGATACGCAGTATTTT. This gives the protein CASSPPTAGSTDTQYF.